The T cell receptor beta chain under discussion was sequenced for a study of lymphopenia after photon versus proton radiotherapy. General observations from the study: Authors raise, but do not show, better survival with proton therapy.

Profiled with immunoSEQ multiplex PCR; TCRdb holds only in-frame clones, not every one. Altogether 37,000 or so clones are present, approximately 87% being singletons, with the ten largest covering under 3%. On this clone: Its antigen is unidentified.

V was cut by 7 bases and J by 8 bases, with 14 bases left in between. The CDR3 extends over 11 amino acids. Per the germline V gene, CDR1 is SQVTM and CDR2 is ANQGSEA. This sequence was found in a man aged 45-65 years with gastric cancer. Sequenced material: peripheral blood, taken from a patient treated with photon-based radiotherapy. This chain uses TRBV29-1 with TRBJ1-1, with a weak D call TRBD1 (6 bases). The CDR3: CSGLTGREAFF. As DNA, the CDR3 is TGCAGCGGCCTGACAGGCCGAGAAGCTTTCTTT. The full variable domain, its missing parts supplied by reference TRBV29-1 and TRBJ1-1, is SAVISQKPSRDICQRGTSLTIQCQVDSQVTMMFWYRQQPGQSLTLIATANQGSEATYESGFVIDKFPISRPNLTFSTLTVSNMSPEDSSIYLCSGLTGREAFFGQGTRLTVV.